This T cell receptor beta chain was sequenced during a study of preoperative IRX-2 immunotherapy in early breast cancer. This clone was counted between two and nine times. The treatment: preoperative locoregional IRX-2 cytokine immunotherapy. Preoperative locoregional IRX-2 cytokine immunotherapy was tested in the phase Ib source study. TCRdb keeps only in-frame clones here, not all; method: immunoSEQ multiplex PCR. The sample yields under 4,500 clones, around 79% seen once. This sequence originates from a human donor with breast cancer. The sequences come from tumor tissue, collected after IRX-2 immunotherapy.

CDR3 loop: CATSRDRYSTDTQYF. CDR3 nucleotide sequence: TGTGCCACCAGCAGAGATCGGTACAGCACAGATACGCAGTATTTT. The chain employs TRBV15 and TRBJ2-3; D unresolved. Per the germline V gene, CDR1 is LNHNV and CDR2 is YYDKDF (reference sequence). CDR3 length: 15 residues. Trimming shortened V by 0 bases and J by 0 bases, and 7 bases separated the two germline ends.